Below are 10 T cell receptor beta chains sequenced from a single sample in a study of naive and memory T cell subsets (dated by TCRdb to the late 2010s). Antigen specificity for these receptors is unknown. Library creation used UMI-ligation and nested PCR. Sequencer: Illumina MiSeq. The beta constant-region primer consisted of an equimolar mixture of two oligonucleotides that together covered TRBC1 and TRBC2. The ligated cDNA went through four rounds of PCR with nested alpha and beta constant-region primers together with the SP2 primer. The public reads were quality trimmed at Q25 with fastp and then assembled into clones with MiXCR by TCRdb, keeping productive beta chains. Entries that share a CDR3 protein sequence are merged under the most common genes and DNA. This sample lists some 110,000 distinct CDR3 sequences; about 14% were detected once. Of the sample, approximately 2.8% is held by the ten largest clones.

Overall study outcomes, separate from this receptor: A few larger clonotypes were present in naive repertoires, especially CD8 naive repertoires, and these clonotypes were possibly memory cells re-expressing CD45RA.

The material sequenced was naive CD8+ T cells from blood. What this sample's cell subset or site label stands for: naive T cells, CD45RA high CD27+. The receptor source for this set is a human donor in good health.

This clonotype was seen a handful of times. This sequence joins TRBV7-9 and TRBJ2-1; D gene unclear. V lost 3 bases and J lost 8, with 5 bases in between. The CDR3 has 11 amino acids. Looked up from germline, CDR1 is SEHNR and CDR2 is FQNEAQ (reference sequence). The CDR3 here is CASSLSDEQFF. The CDR3 DNA reads as TGTGCCAGCAGCTTGTCAGATGAGCAGTTCTTC.

This clonotype showed up just a few times. The chain links TRBV6-4 to TRBJ2-3; TRBD2 matches 9 bases. Germline V CDR1 and CDR2: MRHNA, SNTAGT. CDR3 size: 15 residues. With V trimmed by 8 bases and J by 3 bases, 9 bases remained unmatched. This chain's CDR3 is CASASGTSRTDTQYF. CDR3 coding DNA: TGTGCCAGCGCTTCCGGGACTAGCAGGACAGATACGCAGTATTTT.

As concerns this clonotype: Being one base from a much bigger clone, this may be a read error. V and J are TRBV20-1 and TRBJ2-7, with 9 bases that match TRBD2. J gave up 0 bases and V 2 bases, and 14 bases lay outside the gene matches. The length of the CDR3 is 18 residues. CDR1 DFQATT and CDR2 SNEGSKA come from the germline V gene (reference sequence). The CDR3 DNA is TGCAGTGCTAGATCCGGGAATAGCGGGAGTTACAGCTCCTACGAGCAGTACTTC. Translated, it gives CSARSGNSGSYSSYEQYF.

At least ten counts were recorded for this clonotype. V usage is TRBV13 and J usage is TRBJ2-1; D gene ambiguous. The CDR3 totals 11 residues. Germline loops: CDR1 PRHDT, CDR2 FYEKMQ (reference sequence). V dropped 8 bases and J dropped 9 bases, with 11 bases sitting between them. The CDR3 bases are TGTGCCAGCGGTGCCGCTGGTGAGCAGTTCTTC. Encoded protein: CASGAAGEQFF.

The chain is built from TRBV5-6 and TRBJ2-1, with TRBD1 matching over 7 bases. After removal of 1 base from V and 0 bases from J, the junction contained 1 base not matched to a gene. This CDR3 is 15 amino acids long. Per the germline V gene, CDR1 is SGHDT and CDR2 is YYEEEE. The CDR3 loop reads CASSLRDSSYNEQFF. The CDR3 DNA sequence: TGTGCCAGCAGCTTGCGGGACAGCTCCTACAATGAGCAGTTCTTC.

This rearrangement joins TRBV27 to TRBJ2-1, with D unresolved. The germline V gene encodes CDR1 MNHEY and CDR2 SMNVEV (reference sequence). The CDR3 has 12 amino acids. V was pared by 10 bases and J by 4 bases, with 11 bases between. The CDR3 nucleotides are TGTGCCACCACCGGATCTTACAATGAGCAGTTCTTC. It specifies CATTGSYNEQFF.

V is TRBV13 and J is TRBJ1-2; D unresolved. Germline assignment: CDR1 PRHDT and CDR2 FYEKMQ (reference sequence). Deletions cut 0 bases from V and 5 bases from J, with 13 bases between. This CDR3 spans 15 amino acids. CDR3 region: CASSLGRTANYGYTF. CDR3 sequence (DNA): TGTGCCAGCAGCTTAGGGAGGACGGCCAATTATGGCTACACCTTC.

This clonotype came up many times. The rearrangement links TRBV29-1 to TRBJ1-5; D remains ambiguous. Germline loops: CDR1 SQVTM, CDR2 ANQGSEA. The CDR3 spans 13 residues. V lost 7 bases, J lost 4 bases, and 14 bases lay in between. The CDR3 protein is CSALDGKNQPQHF. The CDR3 DNA follows: TGCAGCGCTCTGGACGGAAAGAATCAGCCCCAGCATTTT.

There are many counts of this clonotype. The chain links TRBV30 to TRBJ2-7; the D is unclear. The CDR3 totals 11 residues. V was cut by 5 bases and J by 3 bases, with 8 bases left in between. The germline CDR1 and CDR2 sequences are GTSNPN and SVGIG (reference sequence). The CDR3 region is CAWAVNYEQYF. The CDR3 nucleotides read TGTGCCTGGGCGGTGAACTACGAGCAGTACTTC.

The V call is TRBV5-1, the J call TRBJ2-6, with 7 bases lining up with TRBD2. The junction had 6 bases not matched to a gene; V was cut back by 0 bases and J by 0 bases. The germline gives CDR1 SGHRS, CDR2 YFSETQ. The CDR3 is made up of 18 amino acids. CDR3 nucleotide sequence: TGCGCCAGCAGCTTGGTTGCAGGACTAGACTCTGGGGCCAACGTCCTGACTTTC. It yields the protein CASSLVAGLDSGANVLTF.